This TCR beta chain was recovered during a study of blood T cell repertoires in COVID-19 (TCRdb year 2020). Study-wide context: Collaborator samples came from the United States, Italy and Spain and covered acute and convalescent phases of COVID-19. The prospective study material was composed of cDNA or gDNA derived from T cells, B-cell-depleted T cells, or PBMCs. Deeply sampled blood TCRbeta repertoires from subjects exposed to, actively infected with, or recovered from COVID-19 were included in the dataset. A freely available public database, intended as a resource for researchers studying the immune response to SARS-CoV-2, is where the repertoires were released. The samples were drawn from the first 160 participants of the ongoing ImmuneRACE study and from more than 1,000 subjects provided by 6 global collaborators. Nearly every sample came with metadata listing a de-identified subject ID, COVID-19 status, age in years and sex. HLA class I and class II types, where available, came from metadata supplied by the sample provider rather than from assay-based typing.

Trimming leaves V shorter by 6 bases and J shorter by 2 bases, with the junction holding 6 bases beyond the gene matches. CDR1 and CDR2, looked up from the germline V gene (reference sequence), are LNHDA and SQIVND. Spanning cysteine to phenylalanine, the CDR3 consists of 14 amino acids. Of all the DNA, just the CDR3 is kept, 42 bases in frame from base 1. Overall study results and their limits: How much clinical and demographic metadata was included differed by source and by participant, and the metadata was provided uncurated.

This clone appeared a few times. Its antigen is currently not known. Per-base qualities were not stored, and no clone one base away is much larger. Whole blood was collected in K2EDTA tubes by collaborating institutions according to the institutions' own protocols. For TCRbeta analysis, collaborator samples were shipped as frozen whole blood, as isolated PBMCs, or as DNA extracted from either sample type. The immunoSEQ Assay, a bias-controlled multiplex PCR, was used to amplify TCRbeta CDR3 regions from genomic DNA. Turning to the authors' computational methods: Nucleated cell counts per sample were estimated from amplification of reference gene primers within the assay. To quantify the absolute abundance of each unique TCRbeta CDR3 rearrangement, sequence reads were collapsed and filtered. Productive Simpson clonality was computed per sample as the square root of Simpson's diversity index over productive rearrangements. This immuneACCESS table, as held by TCRdb, lists in-frame sequences with V and J called but not all clones. Of the missing ones, under half trace to an unresolved V gene in checked studies; the others have no known cause. V and J calls plus clone size are reproduced from that table; the DNA served to infer D and trimming. The sample includes almost 70,000 clones, with around 89% observed a single time. Around 6.4% of the sample comes from the top ten.

The V gene is TRBV19 and the J gene is TRBJ1-2; TRBD1 aligns with 7 central bases. What was sequenced was peripheral blood. This clonotype originated in a woman aged 70-85 years with acute or convalescent COVID-19. The DNA sequence is given as TGTGCCAGTAGGTTTACAGGGGAGAACTATGGCTACACCTTC. Its protein is CASRFTGENYGYTF.